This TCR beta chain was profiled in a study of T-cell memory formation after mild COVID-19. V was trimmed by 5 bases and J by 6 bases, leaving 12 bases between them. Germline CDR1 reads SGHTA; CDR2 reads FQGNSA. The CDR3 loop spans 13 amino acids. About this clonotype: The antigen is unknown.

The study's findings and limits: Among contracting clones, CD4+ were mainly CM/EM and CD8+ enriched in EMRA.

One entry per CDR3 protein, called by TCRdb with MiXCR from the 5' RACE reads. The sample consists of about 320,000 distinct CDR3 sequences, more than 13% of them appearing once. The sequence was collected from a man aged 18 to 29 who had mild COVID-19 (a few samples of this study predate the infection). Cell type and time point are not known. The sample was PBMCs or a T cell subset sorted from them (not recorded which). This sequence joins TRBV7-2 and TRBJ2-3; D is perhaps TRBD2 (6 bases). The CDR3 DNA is TGTGCCAGCAGCCCGACTAGTGTGGATACGCAGTATTTT. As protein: CASSPTSVDTQYF.